Presented here are 23 T cell receptor beta chains from one specimen sequenced in a study of blood T cell repertoires in COVID-19. Clones were sequenced by immunoSEQ multiplex PCR, and TCRdb holds only the in-frame ones, with some missing. Seen here are hundreds of thousands of clones, approximately 85% observed once, and the top ten hold about 5.1%. Input material: peripheral blood. The receptor source for this set is a man in his forties or fifties with active or convalescent COVID-19.

The gene calls are TRBV29-1 and TRBJ2-7, with D possibly TRBD2 on 6 matching bases. V lost 4 bases to trimming and J lost 2 bases, with 15 bases between them. This CDR3 comprises 14 residues. CDR1 is SQVTM and CDR2 is ANQGSEA in the germline V gene. In nucleotides, the CDR3 is TGCAGCGTTGGAGCCGGGACTGGAGCCTACGAGCAGTACTTC. Translation: CSVGAGTGAYEQYF.

This clone was recorded a few times. This chain links TRBV13 with TRBJ1-2; D gene ambiguous. Trimming shortened V by 1 base and J by 4 bases, and 16 bases separated the two germline ends. The germline gives CDR1 PRHDT, CDR2 FYEKMQ (reference sequence). This CDR3 region has 16 residues. The CDR3 DNA is TGTGCCAGCAGCTTAGCCGGGGAACGTCTTTCCTATGGCTACACCTTC. Translated, it gives CASSLAGERLSYGYTF.

J is TRBJ2-7 and V is TRBV9; 12 positions agree with TRBD2. In germline, CDR1 is SGDLS, CDR2 YYNGEE. Trimming cost V 3 bases and J 5 bases; bases outside gene matches: 6. The CDR3 loop spans 15 amino acids. CDR3 in DNA: TGTGCCAGCAGCGCCCGACTAGCGGGAGTCCACGAGCAGTACTTC. Its translation: CASSARLAGVHEQYF.

This chain uses TRBV5-4 with TRBJ1-3; TRBD1 might be the D (6 bases). Trimming took off 4 bases at V and 4 bases at J, with 12 bases between the two ends. Per the germline V gene, CDR1 is SGHNT and CDR2 is YYREEE (reference sequence). The CDR3 sequence is 14 residues long. This chain's CDR3 is CASSMQGSGNTIYF. The CDR3 DNA reads as TGTGCCAGCAGCATGCAGGGGAGCGGAAACACCATATATTTT.

The chain is built from TRBV2 and TRBJ2-1; a weak D match, TRBD2 (5 bases). Trimming shortened V by 0 bases and J by 6 bases, and 21 bases separated the two germline ends. Germline CDR1 SNHLY, CDR2 FYNNEI. The CDR3 runs to 18 residues. The DNA for the CDR3 is TGTGCCAGCAGTGAAGCAGGTTCAGGCTATAGTCGGGGCAATGAGCAGTTCTTC. Its protein is CASSEAGSGYSRGNEQFF.

The J gene is TRBJ2-4, the V gene TRBV6-2 or TRBV6-3; D unresolved. The CDR3 is 13 residues long. The germline gives CDR1 MNHEY, CDR2 SVGEGT. Trimming removed 5 bases at V and 1 base at J, with 6 bases between. This CDR3 is CASSLVAKNIQYF. CDR3 nucleotide sequence: TGTGCCAGCAGTCTTGTGGCCAAAAACATTCAGTACTTC.

This clone was observed a single time. V is TRBV7-2 and J is TRBJ2-1; 7 bases line up with TRBD2. Germline loops: CDR1 SGHTA, CDR2 FQGNSA. This CDR3 is built from 16 residues. With V trimmed by 6 bases and J by 0 bases, 8 bases remained unmatched. The CDR3 region is CASRSLAEGSYNEQFF. CDR3 bases: TGTGCCAGCAGGTCGCTAGCGGAGGGCTCCTACAATGAGCAGTTCTTC.

This clone was picked up one time. The chain uses TRBV5-1 and TRBJ1-1; a weak D match, TRBD1 (6 bases). This CDR3 region has 15 residues. Germline assignment: CDR1 SGHRS and CDR2 YFSETQ. With 2 bases removed from V and 5 bases from J, the gap between germline ends came to 16 bases. In nucleotides, the CDR3 is TGCGCCAGCAGCTTACTCGCCGAGGGGGGGACTGAAGCTTTCTTT. Its translation: CASSLLAEGGTEAFF.

V usage is TRBV29-1 and J usage is TRBJ1-2; 11 nucleotides align to TRBD1. The CDR3 spans 19 residues. The junction had 22 bases not matched to a gene; V was cut back by 6 bases and J by 4 bases. Germline values: CDR1 SQVTM, CDR2 ANQGSEA. CDR3 DNA sequence: TGCAGCGTCGAAAGTTTACCCCAGGACAGGGGGCGTATCGCCTATGGCTACACCTTC. Amino acids: CSVESLPQDRGRIAYGYTF.

The J gene is TRBJ1-2, the V gene TRBV18; D is uncertain. V gave up 4 bases and J gave up 8 bases, with 17 bases separating them. The CDR3 covers 14 residues. CDR1 and CDR2 (germline): KGHSH, LQKENI. The CDR3 bases are TGTGCCAGCTCACACGGGTCGCTAGATCGGGGCTACACCTTC. The encoded protein is CASSHGSLDRGYTF.

Only one count was recorded for this clone. The chain recombines TRBV7-9 with TRBJ2-2, with D possibly being TRBD1 (5 bases). The CDR3 sequence is 15 residues long. Germline V gene data show CDR1 as SEHNR and CDR2 as FQNEAQ (reference sequence). V lost 5 bases and J 4 bases, leaving 14 bases between the germline ends. The CDR3 here is CASSPRAGPTGELFF. The CDR3 DNA is TGTGCCAGCAGCCCTAGGGCAGGGCCCACCGGGGAGCTGTTTTTT.

The V and J genes are TRBV27 and TRBJ1-2, with 7 bases matching TRBD1. Germline V gives CDR1 MNHEY, CDR2 SMNVEV (reference sequence). Trimming removed 6 bases from V and 4 bases from J; junction bases left unmatched: 8. This CDR3 is 14 amino acids long. CDR3 sequence: CASSSGAGGYGYTF. The CDR3 region has the DNA TGTGCCAGCAGCAGTGGGGCAGGGGGCTATGGCTACACCTTC.

The chain joins TRBV5-1 to TRBJ2-5; 10 bases fit TRBD2. The germline CDR1 and CDR2 sequences are SGHRS and YFSETQ. V shed 0 bases and J 5 bases; nucleotides not matched to a gene: 7. The CDR3 covers 16 residues. In DNA form, the CDR3 reads TGCGCCAGCAGCTTGGAGCTAGCGGGAGAGGGCGAGACCCAGTACTTC. Encoded protein: CASSLELAGEGETQYF.

V gene TRBV2 combines with J gene TRBJ2-7, with D tentatively TRBD1 (6 bases). The germline V gene encodes CDR1 SNHLY and CDR2 FYNNEI. Deletions cut 6 bases from V and 1 base from J, with 16 bases between. The CDR3 is 15 residues long. In DNA form, the CDR3 reads TGTGCCAGCAGCGCCGGGACAAACCCATCCTACGAGCAGTACTTC. It encodes CASSAGTNPSYEQYF.

The V call is TRBV30, the J call TRBJ1-6; perhaps TRBD1 as D (6 bases). CDR1 is GTSNPN and CDR2 is SVGIG in the germline V gene (reference sequence). This CDR3 comprises 15 residues. V was trimmed by 1 base and J by 1 base, leaving 8 bases between them. CDR3 sequence reads: CAWSGGGSYNSPLHF. The CDR3 region has the DNA TGTGCCTGGAGTGGAGGGGGATCCTATAATTCACCCCTCCACTTT.

This clone turned up a few times. The chain combines TRBV1 with TRBJ2-5; TRBD2, as called in the table, went unchecked against the DNA. TRBV1 is assigned pseudogene status. The CDR3 consists of 16 residues. The CDR3 reads CTSSQHFGAAEETQYF. DNA for the CDR3: TGCACCAGCAGCCAACATTTTGGAGCGGCGGAAGAGACCCAGTACTTC.

The chain employs TRBV2 and TRBJ2-1; D is unresolved. The ends were cut back, 5 bases at V and 10 bases at J, with 18 bases in the middle. This CDR3 has 14 amino acids. Germline-derived CDR1 and CDR2 are SNHLY and FYNNEI. The DNA for the CDR3 is TGTGCCAGCAGTACCCTAGTATCTGGTGTCGAGCAGTTCTTC. Its protein product is CASSTLVSGVEQFF.

The chain is built from TRBV11-3 and TRBJ2-2; 7 bases are shared with TRBD1. Germline-derived CDR1 and CDR2 are SGHNT and YENEEA. With 2 bases clipped from V and 1 base from J, the junction kept 4 bases outside the gene matches. The CDR3 is 16 amino acids. CDR3 DNA sequence: TGTGCCAGCAGCTTATCGGACAGGAGGAACACCGGGGAGCTGTTTTTT. Its translation: CASSLSDRRNTGELFF.

The V gene is TRBV28, the J gene TRBJ1-5; TRBD1 matches 11 bases. The V and J ends lost 6 bases and 0 bases, in that order; junction bases with no gene match: 13. This CDR3 region has 19 residues. Germline V gene lookup returns CDR1 MDHEN and CDR2 SYDVKM. For the CDR3, the DNA is TGTGCCAGCAGGGATCTAAACCGGGACAGGGGGTTTAGCAATCAGCCCCAGCATTTT. This translates into CASRDLNRDRGFSNQPQHF.

The CDR3 loop reads CASSTTSGIADTQYF. CDR3 nucleotides: TGTGCCAGCAGCACGACTAGCGGGATCGCAGATACGCAGTATTTT. The chain uses TRBV3-1 (or the pseudogene TRBV3-2) and TRBJ2-3; 11 bases match TRBD2. The germline gives CDR1 LGHDT, CDR2 YNNKEL (reference sequence). There are 15 residues in the CDR3. J lost 4 bases, V lost 5 bases, and 5 bases had no gene match.

The chain links TRBV2 to TRBJ2-7; 8 nucleotides align to TRBD1. Unmatched junction bases numbered 15, after V lost 8 bases and J lost 9 bases. Germline lookup yields CDR1 SNHLY and CDR2 FYNNEI. CDR3 size: 14 residues. This chain's CDR3 is CASLTDRASRGQYF. Written as DNA, the CDR3 is TGTGCCAGCCTGACGGACAGGGCATCTCGGGGGCAGTACTTC.

This clone is a singleton in its sample. This rearrangement joins TRBV19 to TRBJ2-7, with 8 positions matching TRBD1. CDR1 LNHDA and CDR2 SQIVND come from the germline V gene (reference sequence). The CDR3 consists of 15 residues. The junction had 8 bases not matched to a gene; V was cut back by 7 bases and J by 0 bases. CDR3 in amino acids: CASTPTGAPSYEQYF. For the CDR3, the DNA is TGTGCCAGTACCCCGACAGGGGCCCCCTCCTACGAGCAGTACTTC. The whole variable domain, filled in from reference TRBV19 and TRBJ2-7, reads DGGITQSPKYLFRKEGQNVTLSCEQNLNHDAMYWYRQDPGQGLRLIYYSQIVNDFQKGDIAEGYSVSREKKESFPLTVTSAQKNPTAFYLCASTPTGAPSYEQYFGPGTRLTVT.

Comments on this clone: Other DNA sequences within the sample encode an identical CDR3. This chain connects TRBV6-1 to TRBJ1-4; D is perhaps TRBD1 (5 bases). The CDR3 runs to 15 residues. Germline CDR1 is MNHNS and CDR2 is SASEGT. Trimming pared 3 bases from V and 4 bases from J, leaving 12 bases between. The CDR3 spells CASSEPGLGNEKLFF. The CDR3, as DNA: TGTGCCAGCAGTGAGCCGGGACTTGGTAATGAAAAACTGTTTTTT.